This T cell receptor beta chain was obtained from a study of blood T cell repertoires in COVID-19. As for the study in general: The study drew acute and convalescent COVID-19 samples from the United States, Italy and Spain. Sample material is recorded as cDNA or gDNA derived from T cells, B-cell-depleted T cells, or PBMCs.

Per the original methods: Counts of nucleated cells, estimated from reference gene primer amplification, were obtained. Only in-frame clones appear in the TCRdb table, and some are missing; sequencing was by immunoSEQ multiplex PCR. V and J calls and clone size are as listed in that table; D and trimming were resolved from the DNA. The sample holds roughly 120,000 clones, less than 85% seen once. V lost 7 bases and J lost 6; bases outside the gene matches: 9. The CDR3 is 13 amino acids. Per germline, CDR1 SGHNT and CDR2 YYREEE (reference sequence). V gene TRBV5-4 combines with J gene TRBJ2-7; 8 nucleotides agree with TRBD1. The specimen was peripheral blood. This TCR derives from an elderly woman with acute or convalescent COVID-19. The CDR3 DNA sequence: TGTGCCAGCGGTACAGGGGGTCAGCTCGAGCAGTACTTC. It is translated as CASGTGGQLEQYF. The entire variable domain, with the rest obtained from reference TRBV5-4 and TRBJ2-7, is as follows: ETGVTQSPTHLIKTRGQQVTLRCSSQSGHNTVSWYQQALGQGPQFIFQYYREEENGRGNFPPRFSGLQFPNYSSELNVNALELDDSALYLCASGTGGQLEQYFGPGTRLTVT.